These 11 T cell receptor beta chains came from one sample sequenced in a study of cytomegalovirus exposure and HLA in healthy donors. In the PCR, 60 Vbeta and 13 Jbeta primers were used. The repertoire was sequenced with immunoSEQ multiplex PCR; TCRdb's copy has only in-frame clones and lacks some. The profile shows roughly 220,000 clones, more than 60% of them singletons. Source material: PBMCs. These receptor sequences come from a woman younger than 45 in good health and CMV-seronegative.

The V call is TRBV7-9, the J call TRBJ1-1; D not resolved. The CDR3 has 16 residues. V gave up 2 bases and J gave up 1 base, with 14 bases separating them. Germline V gene sequence: CDR1 SEHNR, CDR2 FQNEAQ (reference sequence). Here the CDR3 reads CASSLIEATANTEAFF. The CDR3 DNA reads TGTGCCAGCAGCTTAATTGAAGCAACAGCGAACACTGAAGCTTTCTTT. Looking up the rest from reference TRBV7-9 and TRBJ1-1 gives the full variable domain: DTGVSQNPRHKITKRGQNVTFRCDPISEHNRLYWYRQTLGQGPEFLTYFQNEAQLEKSRLLSDRFSAERPKGSFSTLEIQRTEQGDSAMYLCASSLIEATANTEAFFGQGTRLTVV.

J is TRBJ2-7 and V is TRBV6-1, with D tentatively TRBD1 (6 bases). Looked up from germline, CDR1 is MNHNS and CDR2 is SASEGT. V was shortened by 10 bases and J by 3 bases, with 10 bases between the two germline ends. This CDR3 has 11 amino acids. The CDR3 DNA sequence: TGTGCCATCCTACAGGGCTACGAGCAGTACTTC. Protein product: CAILQGYEQYF.

The V call is TRBV30, the J call TRBJ1-1, with unresolved D. Trimming stripped 2 bases from V and 4 bases from J, with 11 bases between. CDR1 and CDR2 from the germline V gene are GTSNPN and SVGIG (reference sequence). The CDR3 is made up of 13 amino acids. For the CDR3, the DNA is TGTGCCTGGAGTATAAGCGGAGGCACTGAAGCTTTCTTT. Its protein product is CAWSISGGTEAFF.

The rearrangement joins TRBV10-1 to TRBJ2-3; maybe TRBD1 (6 bases). The V end was cut by 3 bases, the J end by 6 bases, with 10 bases between. CDR3 length: 13 residues. Germline V gene sequence: CDR1 WNHNN, CDR2 SYGVQD (reference sequence). As DNA, the CDR3 is TGCGCCAGCAGTGATGGGGGCCACGATACGCAGTATTTT. Translated, it gives CASSDGGHDTQYF.

In this sample, this clone turned up a few times. This chain joins TRBV5-1 and TRBJ2-1; the match to TRBD2 covers 11 bases. The CDR3 length is 17 residues. V lost 0 bases to trimming and J lost 5 bases; unmatched junction nucleotides: 7. Germline V gene lookup returns CDR1 SGHRS and CDR2 YFSETQ. The CDR3 protein is CASSLVSGTSGHNEQFF. CDR3 nucleotides: TGCGCCAGCAGCTTGGTTTCAGGGACTAGCGGTCACAATGAGCAGTTCTTC.

This clone has only a few counts. In DNA, the CDR3 is TGTGCCAGCATGCGGAGAGCAACGGACAGGGGGCCCAGGGAGGACACCTTC. Encoded protein: CASMRRATDRGPREDTF. The rearrangement links TRBV5-3 to TRBJ1-2, with 11 bases identical to TRBD1. TRBV5-3 is assigned to the ORF class and has an uncertain function. V gave up 8 bases and J gave up 12 bases; unmatched junction bases: 24. The CDR3 has 17 amino acids.

This chain joins TRBV21-1 and TRBJ1-6; the table's D call TRBD1 went unverified against the DNA. TRBV21-1 is labeled a pseudogene. The CDR3 runs to 13 residues. CDR3 nucleotide sequence: TGTGCCAGCAGCAAAGACAGGACTTCACCCCTCCACTTT. Its translation: CASSKDRTSPLHF.

V and J are TRBV6-6 and TRBJ2-7, with TRBD1 matching 12 bases. CDR3 length: 15 amino acids. CDR1 is MNHNY and CDR2 is SVGAGI in the germline V gene (reference sequence). The V segment lost 2 bases and the J segment 4 bases; nucleotides outside the gene matches: 3. Written as DNA, the CDR3 is TGTGCCAGCAGTTACCGGGACAGGGGGCCTTACGAGCAGTACTTC. Protein: CASSYRDRGPYEQYF.

This clone turned up a few times. This chain joins TRBV6-5 and TRBJ2-3, with 10 bases identical to TRBD1. There are 15 residues in the CDR3. After removal of 2 bases from V and 7 bases from J, the junction contained 6 bases not matched to a gene. CDR1 is MNHEY and CDR2 is SVGAGI in the germline V gene. CDR3 protein: CASSYTGTGVNTQYF. Written as DNA, the CDR3 is TGTGCCAGCAGTTACACTGGGACAGGGGTCAATACGCAGTATTTT.

This rearrangement joins TRBV9 to TRBJ2-7; TRBD1 aligns across 9 bases. V lost 4 bases to trimming and J lost 5 bases; unmatched junction nucleotides: 13. This CDR3 is 16 amino acids long. In germline, CDR1 is SGDLS, CDR2 YYNGEE. The DNA of the CDR3 is TGTGCCAGCAGCCCTCGCCCGGGACAGGGTACCCACGAGCAGTACTTC. Encoded protein: CASSPRPGQGTHEQYF.

The V gene is TRBV5-3, the J gene TRBJ2-5; TRBD2 aligns across 9 bases. TRBV5-3 is placed among ORFs of uncertain function. The CDR3 contains 15 residues. V shed 5 bases, J shed 5 bases, and the junction held 10 bases outside the gene matches. DNA for the CDR3: TGTGCCAGAAGTCCGGGACTAGCAAATCGGGAGACCCAGTACTTC. Translation gives CARSPGLANRETQYF.